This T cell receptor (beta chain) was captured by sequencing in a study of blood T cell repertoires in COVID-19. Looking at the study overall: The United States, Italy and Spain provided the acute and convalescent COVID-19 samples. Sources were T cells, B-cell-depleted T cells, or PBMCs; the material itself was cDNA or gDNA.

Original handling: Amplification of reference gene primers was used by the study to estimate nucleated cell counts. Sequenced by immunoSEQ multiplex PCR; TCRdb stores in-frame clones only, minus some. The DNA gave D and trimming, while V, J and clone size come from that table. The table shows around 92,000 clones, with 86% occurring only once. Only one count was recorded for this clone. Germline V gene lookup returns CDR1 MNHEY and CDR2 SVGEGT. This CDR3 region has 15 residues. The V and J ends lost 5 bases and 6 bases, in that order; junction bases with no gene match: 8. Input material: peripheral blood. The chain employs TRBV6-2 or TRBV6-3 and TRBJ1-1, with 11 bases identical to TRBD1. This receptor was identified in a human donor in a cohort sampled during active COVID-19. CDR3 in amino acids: CASSPRGQGVSEAFF. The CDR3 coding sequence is TGTGCCAGCAGTCCCCGGGGACAGGGGGTTTCTGAAGCTTTCTTT.